These 4 T cell receptor beta chains were sequenced from one sample in a study of blood T cell repertoires in COVID-19. The table came from immunoSEQ multiplex PCR; TCRdb's copy has only in-frame clones and leaves some out. The sample lists roughly 280,000 clones, approximately 86% occurring once. Sequenced material: peripheral blood. These receptors were obtained from a man aged 35-49 years with active or convalescent COVID-19.

The genes are TRBV4-1 and TRBJ1-6; D perhaps matches TRBD1 (5 bases). Germline V gives CDR1 MGHRA, CDR2 YSYEKL. This CDR3 contains 16 residues. Between the trimmed V and J ends, which lost 4 bases and 5 bases, there was a span of 15 bases. CDR3 sequence reads: CASSPFEQAHNSPLHF. The CDR3 nucleotides are TGCGCCAGCAGCCCCTTCGAACAGGCCCATAATTCACCCCTCCACTTT.

The chain links TRBV4-1 to TRBJ1-1, with D perhaps TRBD1 (6 bases). The germline V gene has CDR1 MGHRA and CDR2 YSYEKL. V was clipped by 2 bases and J by 1 base, with 20 bases between them. The CDR3 totals 18 residues. As DNA, the CDR3 is TGCGCCAGCAGCCAACCCAGGGGAACCGACATTTGGAACACTGAAGCTTTCTTT. Protein sequence: CASSQPRGTDIWNTEAFF.

This chain links TRBV6-2 or TRBV6-3 with TRBJ1-5; D is undetermined. CDR1 is MNHEY and CDR2 is SVGEGT in the germline V gene. The length of the CDR3 is 14 residues. Trimming left V 2 bases short and J 11 bases short, with 16 bases between. The CDR3 DNA is TGTGCCAGCAGTTACAGACCCGGCCGGGTATCCCAGCATTTT. This encodes CASSYRPGRVSQHF.

This chain connects TRBV9 to TRBJ1-4; TRBD1 is a possible D gene (5 bases). This CDR3 is built from 14 residues. The V gene lost 4 bases and the J gene lost 8 bases, with 15 bases spanning the gap. Germline CDR1 reads SGDLS; CDR2 reads YYNGEE. CDR3 amino acids: CASSPGAGREKLFF. DNA of the CDR3: TGTGCCAGCAGCCCTGGGGCAGGCCGCGAAAAACTGTTTTTT. Supplemented by reference TRBV9 and TRBJ1-4, the full variable domain reads DSGVTQTPKHLITATGQRVTLRCSPRSGDLSVYWYQQSLDQGLQFLIQYYNGEERAKGNILERFSAQQFPDLHSELNLSSLELGDSALYFCASSPGAGREKLFFGSGTQLSVL.